These 25 T cell receptor beta chains were sequenced from one sample in a study of blood T cell repertoires in COVID-19. Profiling relied on immunoSEQ multiplex PCR, and the TCRdb table lists in-frame clones only, not all of them. The sample consists of 72,000 or so clones, approximately 89% of them appearing once. The sequenced sample consisted of peripheral blood. The receptors were gathered from a woman aged 55-70 years with acute or convalescent COVID-19.

J is TRBJ1-6 and V is TRBV10-1; TRBD1 matches 7 bases. CDR1 WNHNN and CDR2 SYGVQD come from the germline V gene (reference sequence). V was clipped by 6 bases and J by 8 bases; unmatched bases: 4. The CDR3 extends over 13 amino acids. The CDR3: CASSPGQYSPLHF. CDR3 in DNA: TGCGCCAGCAGCCCGGGACAGTATTCACCCCTCCACTTT.

The V gene is TRBV5-1, the J gene TRBJ1-1; D is possibly TRBD1 (5 bases). V was trimmed by 0 bases and J by 5 bases, leaving 14 bases between them. The CDR3 spans 15 residues. Germline V gene sequence: CDR1 SGHRS, CDR2 YFSETQ. CDR3 DNA: TGCGCCAGCAGCTTGGAGGCAGGGTTTATGACTGAAGCTTTCTTT. This gives the protein CASSLEAGFMTEAFF. Supplemented by reference TRBV5-1 and TRBJ1-1, the full variable domain reads KAGVTQTPRYLIKTRGQQVTLSCSPISGHRSVSWYQQTPGQGLQFLFEYFSETQRNKGNFPGRFSGRQFSNSRSEMNVSTLELGDSALYLCASSLEAGFMTEAFFGQGTRLTVV.

This rearrangement joins TRBV7-6 to TRBJ1-5; TRBD1 is a possible D gene (5 bases). V was clipped by 5 bases and J by 1 base, with 21 bases between them. The germline V gene has CDR1 SGHVS and CDR2 FNYEAQ. CDR3 length: 18 residues. CDR3 nucleotide sequence: TGTGCCAGCAGCAAGACGGGACTCCTTAGGGTGAGCAATCAGCCCCAGCATTTT. Its protein is CASSKTGLLRVSNQPQHF.

The rearrangement uses TRBV27 and TRBJ1-2; D not certain. CDR1 and CDR2 from the germline V gene are MNHEY and SMNVEV (reference sequence). The CDR3 covers 13 residues. Trimming took off 4 bases at V and 5 bases at J, with 11 bases between the two ends. The CDR3 loop is CASSSHGGYGYTF. CDR3 sequence (DNA): TGTGCCAGCAGTTCCCACGGAGGATATGGCTACACCTTC.

V usage is TRBV3-1 (or the pseudogene TRBV3-2) and J usage is TRBJ1-3, with a weak D call TRBD1 (5 bases). This CDR3 has 15 amino acids. CDR1 LGHDT and CDR2 YNNKEL come from the germline V gene (reference sequence). V was cut by 0 bases and J by 4 bases, with 10 bases left in between. CDR3 sequence: CASSQDRAHGNTIYF. CDR3 DNA sequence: TGTGCCAGCAGCCAAGACAGGGCGCACGGAAACACCATATATTTT.

The table lists this clone with a few counts. The V call is TRBV5-1, the J call TRBJ2-3; a possible D gene is TRBD2 (6 bases). Between the trimmed V and J ends, which lost 8 bases and 4 bases, there was a span of 17 bases. The CDR3 consists of 14 residues. Germline V gene data show CDR1 as SGHRS and CDR2 as YFSETQ. For the CDR3, the DNA is TGCGCCAGTCGACCCGGGACTCCGCCAGATACGCAGTATTTT. This sequence encodes CASRPGTPPDTQYF.

The rearrangement links TRBV6-5 to TRBJ1-1; D possibly corresponds to TRBD1 (6 bases). Germline lookup yields CDR1 MNHEY and CDR2 SVGAGI. This CDR3 has 15 amino acids. V was pared by 8 bases and J by 5 bases, with 21 bases between. CDR3 DNA: TGTGCCAGCCATTTGACGGGGGGCGGAAGGACTGAAGCTTTCTTT. It is translated as CASHLTGGGRTEAFF.

The chain joins TRBV5-1 to TRBJ2-1; 11 positions match TRBD2. The germline V gene encodes CDR1 SGHRS and CDR2 YFSETQ. V was clipped by 2 bases and J by 0 bases; unmatched bases: 7. This CDR3 spans 18 amino acids. CDR3 DNA sequence: TGCGCCAGCAGCTTCCCGGGACTAGCGGCGAGCTCCTACAATGAGCAGTTCTTC. Translating gives CASSFPGLAASSYNEQFF.

The chain combines TRBV27 with TRBJ2-2; D unclear. The CDR3 has 12 amino acids. The V gene's germline CDR1 is MNHEY and CDR2 SMNVEV (reference sequence). Trimming removed 1 base from V and 14 bases from J, with 11 bases in between. This chain's CDR3 is CASSLFGRNLFF. The CDR3 DNA reads TGTGCCAGCAGTTTATTCGGCAGGAATCTGTTTTTT.

This chain joins TRBV20-1 and TRBJ2-5, with D hard to call. The germline V gene has CDR1 DFQATT and CDR2 SNEGSKA (reference sequence). This CDR3 is built from 11 residues. Trimming cost V 4 bases and J 2 bases, with 5 bases left between them. CDR3 residues: CSAKAQETQYF. The CDR3, as DNA: TGCAGTGCTAAAGCGCAAGAGACCCAGTACTTC.

This rearrangement joins TRBV2 to TRBJ1-1; weak D call: TRBD1 (6 bases). CDR3 size: 13 residues. Germline CDR1 SNHLY, CDR2 FYNNEI. V shed 6 bases and J shed 3 bases, with 11 bases lying between them. The CDR3 spells CASSGQSYTEAFF. CDR3 DNA: TGTGCCAGCAGCGGACAGAGCTACACTGAAGCTTTCTTT.

The V and J genes are TRBV6-4 and TRBJ2-3, with a possible D match to TRBD2 (5 bases). Trimming shortened V by 7 bases and J by 0 bases, and 14 bases separated the two germline ends. The CDR3 totals 15 residues. CDR1 and CDR2 from the germline V gene are MRHNA and SNTAGT. The CDR3 DNA follows: TGTGCCAGCATTCAGCGGCAACCTAGCACAGATACGCAGTATTTT. Translation gives CASIQRQPSTDTQYF.

V gene TRBV5-4 combines with J gene TRBJ1-2; 8 bases align to TRBD1. CDR3 length: 14 amino acids. J lost 4 bases, V lost 4 bases, and 6 bases had no gene match. CDR1 is SGHNT, CDR2 YYREEE, per germline (reference sequence). The CDR3, as DNA: TGTGCCAGCAGCCCACAGGGGGGGGGCTATGGCTACACCTTC. Amino acids: CASSPQGGGYGYTF.

The chain couples TRBV6-5 to TRBJ2-5, with a tentative D call TRBD2 (5 bases). Germline V gene sequence: CDR1 MNHEY, CDR2 SVGAGI. V lost 5 bases, J lost 7 bases, and 8 bases lay in between. This CDR3 contains 11 residues. CDR3 protein: CASSREGTQYF. For the CDR3, the DNA is TGTGCCAGCAGTCGCGAGGGGACCCAGTACTTC.

The chain combines TRBV9 with TRBJ2-3; TRBD2 aligns across 8 bases. The CDR3 contains 15 residues. Unmatched junction bases numbered 5, after V lost 3 bases and J lost 2 bases. The germline V gene encodes CDR1 SGDLS and CDR2 YYNGEE. In DNA, the CDR3 is TGTGCCAGCAGCGGAAAGCGGGGGTACACAGATACGCAGTATTTT. It yields the protein CASSGKRGYTDTQYF.

V usage is TRBV5-1 and J usage is TRBJ1-6, with D possibly TRBD1 on 5 matching bases. V was clipped by 0 bases and J by 8 bases, with 9 bases between them. CDR1 SGHRS and CDR2 YFSETQ come from the germline V gene. The CDR3 has 14 residues. The CDR3 DNA reads TGCGCCAGCAGCTTGGGCAGGGAGGATTCACCCCTCCACTTT. It encodes CASSLGREDSPLHF. Full variable domain (outside the CDR3, taken from reference TRBV5-1 and TRBJ1-6): KAGVTQTPRYLIKTRGQQVTLSCSPISGHRSVSWYQQTPGQGLQFLFEYFSETQRNKGNFPGRFSGRQFSNSRSEMNVSTLELGDSALYLCASSLGREDSPLHFGNGTRLTVT.

The rearrangement joins TRBV7-9 to TRBJ1-1; a weak D match, TRBD1 (6 bases). This CDR3 has 12 amino acids. Germline CDR1 and CDR2: SEHNR and FQNEAQ (reference sequence). V lost 4 bases and J 7 bases, leaving 10 bases between the germline ends. This chain's CDR3 is CASSYRAVEAFF. The CDR3, as DNA: TGTGCCAGCAGCTACAGGGCAGTTGAAGCTTTCTTT.

This chain connects TRBV4-1 to TRBJ2-2; D not resolved. From germline, CDR1 is MGHRA and CDR2 YSYEKL. CDR3 length: 15 residues. The V end lost 3 bases, the J end lost 0 bases, and 8 bases lay between the germline ends. CDR3 in DNA: TGCGCCAGCAGCCAGCGACTCCCGAACACCGGGGAGCTGTTTTTT. It specifies CASSQRLPNTGELFF.

The chain uses TRBV19 and TRBJ1-5; D gene unclear. The V gene's germline CDR1 is LNHDA and CDR2 SQIVND (reference sequence). The V end lost 5 bases, the J end lost 0 bases, and 8 bases lay between the germline ends. This CDR3 comprises 14 residues. The chain's CDR3 is CASSGAHSNQPQHF. The CDR3 bases are TGTGCCAGTAGTGGAGCCCATAGCAATCAGCCCCAGCATTTT. Full variable domain (missing parts from reference TRBV19 and TRBJ1-5): DGGITQSPKYLFRKEGQNVTLSCEQNLNHDAMYWYRQDPGQGLRLIYYSQIVNDFQKGDIAEGYSVSREKKESFPLTVTSAQKNPTAFYLCASSGAHSNQPQHFGDGTRLSIL.

This sequence joins TRBV5-4 and TRBJ2-5; D unresolved. Looked up from germline, CDR1 is SGHNT and CDR2 is YYREEE (reference sequence). V was trimmed by 4 bases and J by 2 bases, leaving 6 bases between them. This CDR3 contains 12 residues. CDR3 bases: TGTGCCAGCAGCCTCAGACAAGAGACCCAGTACTTC. This codes for CASSLRQETQYF.

This clone was observed once. The chain is built from TRBV7-3 and TRBJ2-3; a possible D gene is TRBD2 (6 bases). V was trimmed by 2 bases and J by 5 bases, leaving 14 bases between them. The CDR3 runs 15 residues. The germline V gene has CDR1 SGHTA and CDR2 FQGTGA. CDR3 DNA: TGTGCCAGCAGCTTAGAACTAGCTGGAGAAGATACGCAGTATTTT. Translation gives CASSLELAGEDTQYF. The variable domain in full, with the rest retrieved from reference TRBV7-3 and TRBJ2-3, is GAGVSQTPSNKVTEKGKYVELRCDPISGHTALYWYRQSLGQGPEFLIYFQGTGAADDSGLPNDRFFAVRPEGSVSTLKIQRTERGDSAVYLCASSLELAGEDTQYFGPGTRLTVL.

This rearrangement joins TRBV7-2 to TRBJ2-2, with a possible D match to TRBD1 (6 bases). V dropped 3 bases and J dropped 1 base, with 9 bases sitting between them. Germline CDR1 and CDR2: SGHTA and FQGNSA. The CDR3 runs 15 residues. The CDR3 sequence: CASSLGRGNTGELFF. The CDR3 coding sequence is TGTGCCAGCAGCTTGGGCAGGGGGAACACCGGGGAGCTGTTTTTT.

The V and J genes are TRBV5-1 and TRBJ1-6; 8 nucleotides match TRBD1. The CDR3 spans 15 residues. Germline V lookup: CDR1 SGHRS, CDR2 YFSETQ. V gave up 0 bases and J gave up 8 bases; unmatched junction bases: 4. The CDR3 spells CASSLGTGRYSPLHF. The CDR3 nucleotides are TGCGCCAGCAGCTTGGGGACAGGGCGTTATTCACCCCTCCACTTT.

The chain employs TRBV5-1 and TRBJ2-5; no reliable D call. The CDR3 contains 12 residues. Trimming cost V 1 base and J 5 bases, with 6 bases left between them. Germline V gene data show CDR1 as SGHRS and CDR2 as YFSETQ. The CDR3 protein is CASSLNEETQYF. The CDR3 bases are TGCGCCAGCAGCTTGAACGAGGAGACCCAGTACTTC.

The genes are TRBV11-2 and TRBJ2-2; no clear D gene. Germline CDR1 SGHAT, CDR2 FQNNGV. V was cut by 3 bases and J by 1 base, with 9 bases left in between. The CDR3 has 15 amino acids. CDR3: CASSLGRMNTGELFF. The CDR3 DNA is TGTGCCAGCAGCTTGGGCAGAATGAACACCGGGGAGCTGTTTTTT.